Following are 11 T cell receptor beta chains from one sample sequenced in a study of blood T cells in healthy people across ages. Alongside a J-beta primer mix, a sample-barcoded 5' primer served in a second PCR lasting roughly 7 to 11 cycles. A single record per CDR3 protein comes from TCRdb applying MiXCR to the 5' RACE reads. The data hold 780,000 or so distinct CDR3 sequences, with 45% to 70% observed a single time. The sample was blood. These receptors were collected from a middle-aged man in good health.

The CDR3 here is CASSQRTGTDYSPLHF. CDR3 in DNA: TGCGCCAGCAGCCAAAGGACCGGGACCGACTACTCACCCCTCCACTTT. The chain joins TRBV4-3 to TRBJ1-6, with a weak D call TRBD1 (5 bases). Germline CDR1 is LGHNA and CDR2 is YSLEER. V lost 2 bases and J 10 bases, leaving 18 bases between the germline ends. The CDR3 has 16 amino acids.

This clonotype was found a few times. The J gene is TRBJ2-7, the V gene TRBV7-2, with 7 bases lining up with TRBD2. TRBJ2-5 matches the DNA end more closely, so the J call is doubtful. The germline V gene encodes CDR1 SGHTA and CDR2 FQGNSA. This CDR3 contains 14 residues. Written as DNA, the CDR3 is TGTGCCAGCAGCCGAAGCGGGGCTTGGGAGACCCAGTACTTC. This encodes CASSRSGAWETQYF.

The sample holds a few counts of this clonotype. The V and J genes are TRBV15 and TRBJ2-5, with D tentatively TRBD2 (6 bases). Germline-derived CDR1 and CDR2 are LNHNV and YYDKDF (reference sequence). Trimming cost V 4 bases and J 5 bases, with 14 bases left between them. The CDR3 has 14 residues. The CDR3 is CATSMRREGETQYF. CDR3 coding DNA: TGTGCCACCAGCATGCGGAGGGAAGGCGAGACCCAGTACTTC.

V gene TRBV6-2 or TRBV6-3 combines with J gene TRBJ2-5; 7 nucleotides match TRBD1. The V gene end was trimmed by 6 bases and the J gene end by 2 bases; junction bases not matched to a gene: 9. This CDR3 spans 15 amino acids. CDR1 MNHEY and CDR2 SVGEGT come from the germline V gene. The CDR3 DNA reads as TGTGCCAGCAGGCCGGACCTGGACAGGCAAGAGACCCAGTACTTC. Translation gives CASRPDLDRQETQYF.

This clonotype was counted a single time. The V and J genes are TRBV5-4 and TRBJ1-2, with 7 nucleotides matching TRBD1. Per the germline V gene, CDR1 is SGHNT and CDR2 is YYREEE (reference sequence). The CDR3 runs 14 residues. Trimming cost V 4 bases and J 5 bases; bases outside gene matches: 8. CDR3 nucleotide sequence: TGTGCCAGCAGCCCGCGGGACAGTGAATATGGCTACACCTTC. Its protein product is CASSPRDSEYGYTF. The full variable domain, its missing parts supplied by reference TRBV5-4 and TRBJ1-2, is ETGVTQSPTHLIKTRGQQVTLRCSSQSGHNTVSWYQQALGQGPQFIFQYYREEENGRGNFPPRFSGLQFPNYSSELNVNALELDDSALYLCASSPRDSEYGYTFGSGTRLTVV.

V and J are TRBV20-1 and TRBJ2-1, with 7 bases matching TRBD2. Germline assignment: CDR1 DFQATT and CDR2 SNEGSKA (reference sequence). The CDR3 sequence is 16 residues long. V gave up 3 bases and J gave up 0 bases; unmatched junction bases: 8. The CDR3 here is CSARVQSGTSYNEQFF. CDR3 nucleotide sequence: TGCAGTGCTAGGGTCCAAAGCGGGACCTCCTACAATGAGCAGTTCTTC.

The chain joins TRBV20-1 to TRBJ1-6; the D gene is possibly TRBD1 (5 bases). CDR3 length: 16 amino acids. Trimming removed 0 bases at V and 5 bases at J, with 14 bases between. CDR1 is DFQATT, CDR2 SNEGSKA, per germline (reference sequence). The CDR3: CSAREGRGSNNSPLHF. The CDR3, as DNA: TGCAGTGCTAGAGAGGGACGGGGATCCAATAATTCACCCCTCCACTTT.

The chain couples TRBV7-2 to TRBJ2-5; D ambiguous. Trimming removed 4 bases from V and 5 bases from J, with 11 bases in between. This CDR3 has 13 residues. The germline CDR1 and CDR2 sequences are SGHTA and FQGNSA. CDR3 residues: CASSSGAAETQYF. As DNA, the CDR3 is TGTGCCAGCAGCTCGGGCGCGGCGGAGACCCAGTACTTC.

The chain combines TRBV20-1 with TRBJ1-2; the match to TRBD1 covers 7 bases. J gave up 5 bases and V 1 base, and 7 bases lay outside the gene matches. The CDR3 covers 14 residues. Per germline, CDR1 DFQATT and CDR2 SNEGSKA (reference sequence). CDR3 protein: CSARASGTAYGYTF. CDR3 sequence (DNA): TGCAGTGCTAGAGCTTCCGGGACAGCGTATGGCTACACCTTC.

Points on this clonotype: The junction departs from germline at one end; a sequencing error may be responsible. This chain uses TRBV3-1 with TRBJ2-7, with 9 bases identical to TRBD1. Germline V gives CDR1 LGHDT, CDR2 YNNKEL (reference sequence). The CDR3 extends over 14 amino acids. The CDR3 loop reads CVSSDRGLTYEQYF. The CDR3 nucleotides read TGTGTCAGCAGCGACAGGGGGTTAACCTACGAGCAGTACTTC.

The gene calls are TRBV12-3 or TRBV12-4 and TRBJ2-1; D remains unclear. V lost 2 bases, J lost 6 bases, and 5 bases lay in between. CDR3 length equals 12 residues. The CDR3 loop reads CASSLFGNEQFF. CDR3 DNA: TGTGCCAGCAGTTTATTCGGCAATGAGCAGTTCTTC.